Presented here are 13 T cell receptor beta chains from one specimen sequenced in a study of blood T cell repertoires in COVID-19. Sequencing was performed with immunoSEQ multiplex PCR; in TCRdb, only in-frame clones are kept and a portion is missing. Here the sample spans 260,000 or so clones, over 75% being singletons. The sequenced material came from peripheral blood. The origin of the receptors is a human donor in a cohort sampled during active COVID-19.

The chain combines TRBV30 with TRBJ1-4; unclear D gene. The CDR3 length is 13 residues. The V gene lost 6 bases and the J gene lost 0 bases, with 8 bases spanning the gap. Germline V lookup: CDR1 GTSNPN, CDR2 SVGIG (reference sequence). CDR3 coding DNA: TGTGCCTGTAAGAGAACAACTAATGAAAAACTGTTTTTT. Its protein product is CACKRTTNEKLFF.

The rearrangement uses TRBV9 and TRBJ2-7, with unresolved D. The CDR3 consists of 15 residues. Germline-derived CDR1 and CDR2 are SGDLS and YYNGEE. The V gene lost 0 bases and the J gene lost 3 bases, with 13 bases spanning the gap. The CDR3: CASSVDLSGIYEQYF. In nucleotides, the CDR3 is TGTGCCAGCAGCGTAGATTTGTCAGGAATCTACGAGCAGTACTTC.

This clone was seen just once. The chain is built from TRBV9 and TRBJ1-5; 9 positions match TRBD1. The CDR3 covers 14 residues. Per the germline V gene, CDR1 is SGDLS and CDR2 is YYNGEE. The V segment lost 4 bases and the J segment 6 bases; nucleotides outside the gene matches: 5. The CDR3 DNA follows: TGTGCCAGCAGCCTACAGGGGGCGAGTCAGCCCCAGCATTTT. Protein sequence: CASSLQGASQPQHF.

The CDR3: CASSLGTGLGYEQYF. CDR3 DNA: TGCGCCAGCAGCTTGGGGACAGGCCTAGGGTACGAGCAGTACTTC. The gene calls are TRBV5-1 and TRBJ2-7; 7 positions match TRBD1. There are 15 residues in the CDR3. V was pared by 0 bases and J by 4 bases, with 7 bases of the junction left unmatched. The germline V gene has CDR1 SGHRS and CDR2 YFSETQ.

The chain uses TRBV6-2 or TRBV6-3 and TRBJ1-4; D possibly corresponds to TRBD1 (5 bases). Per germline, CDR1 MNHEY and CDR2 SVGEGT. The CDR3 is 16 residues long. V shed 1 base and J shed 7 bases, with 16 bases lying between them. Written as DNA, the CDR3 is TGTGCCAGCAGTTACTTGCGACAGTGGGGCGGTGAAAAACTGTTTTTT. This translates into CASSYLRQWGGEKLFF.

J is TRBJ1-3 and V is TRBV19; D is possibly TRBD1 (5 bases). Germline lookup yields CDR1 LNHDA and CDR2 SQIVND (reference sequence). Trimming pared 8 bases from V and 0 bases from J, leaving 11 bases between. CDR3 size: 14 residues. CDR3 residues: CASVMGGSGNTIYF. The CDR3 coding sequence is TGTGCCAGTGTGATGGGGGGCTCTGGAAACACCATATATTTT.

The rearrangement joins TRBV27 to TRBJ1-2; possibly TRBD1 for D (5 bases). Germline lookup yields CDR1 MNHEY and CDR2 SMNVEV (reference sequence). V dropped 6 bases and J dropped 0 bases, with 17 bases sitting between them. This CDR3 has 16 amino acids. The CDR3 nucleotides are TGTGCCAGCAGACCCAACCAGGGCACCCCTAACTATGGCTACACCTTC. This codes for CASRPNQGTPNYGYTF.

This CDR3 reads CASTWTGGSLKTQYF. CDR3 DNA sequence: TGTGCCAGCACATGGACTGGCGGGAGTTTGAAGACCCAGTACTTC. The chain uses TRBV6-5 and TRBJ2-5; 7 positions agree with TRBD2. V lost 7 bases and J lost 6; bases outside the gene matches: 14. Germline lookup yields CDR1 MNHEY and CDR2 SVGAGI. The length of the CDR3 is 15 residues.

The chain uses TRBV4-3 and TRBJ1-4; D remains unclear. There are 16 residues in the CDR3. The V end was cut by 1 base, the J end by 3 bases, with 12 bases between. Germline CDR1 LGHNA, CDR2 YSLEER. In DNA, the CDR3 is TGCGCCAGCAGCCAAGGTGTCAGGCGTTCTAATGAAAAACTGTTTTTT. This gives the protein CASSQGVRRSNEKLFF.

Written as DNA, the CDR3 is TGTGCCAGCACTACCTCCGGGTCCTACGAGCAGTACTTC. Protein product: CASTTSGSYEQYF. J is TRBJ2-7 and V is TRBV6-5, with D unclear. The CDR3 totals 13 residues. V was cut by 7 bases and J by 1 base, with 11 bases left in between. Germline V gene lookup returns CDR1 MNHEY and CDR2 SVGAGI.

J is TRBJ2-3 and V is TRBV5-4; a possible D gene is TRBD2 (5 bases). The CDR3 is made up of 16 amino acids. The V gene lost 0 bases and the J gene lost 2 bases, with 13 bases spanning the gap. From germline, CDR1 is SGHNT and CDR2 YYREEE (reference sequence). The CDR3 here is CASSLVVVGVTDTQYF. The CDR3 DNA follows: TGTGCCAGCAGCTTGGTTGTCGTCGGGGTCACAGATACGCAGTATTTT.

The rearrangement joins TRBV6-1 to TRBJ1-1; TRBD1 aligns across 11 bases. J was trimmed by 4 bases and V by 1 base; bases with no gene match: 2. The CDR3 consists of 15 residues. Germline-derived CDR1 and CDR2 are MNHNS and SASEGT. The CDR3, as DNA: TGTGCCAGCAGTGAAGTCGGGACAGGGGGCACTGAAGCTTTCTTT. Translated: CASSEVGTGGTEAFF.

The chain is built from TRBV6-5 and TRBJ2-7; weak D call: TRBD1 (6 bases). Between the trimmed V and J ends, which lost 4 bases and 2 bases, there was a span of 15 bases. The CDR3 extends over 15 amino acids. Germline CDR1 MNHEY, CDR2 SVGAGI. CDR3 coding DNA: TGTGCCAGCAGTTTAGGGTTTCAGGGGACCTACGAGCAGTACTTC. Translated: CASSLGFQGTYEQYF.